The table lists the clone carrying this TCR beta chain with many counts. The antigen is unknown. The data stem from a study of CD8 T cells in ankylosing spondylitis. Whole-study results and caveats: As reported, disease-linked clones showed significant enrichment in matched ankylosing spondylitis synovial fluid. Certain motif variants had earlier been reported in reactive arthritis synovial fluid and blood. It appeared that ankylosing spondylitis blood was characterized by a TCR beta motif of under ten highly homologous variants.

In making TCR beta libraries, quantitative 5'-RACE with molecular barcodes was used. TCRdb reprocessed the 5' RACE reads with MiXCR, giving one entry per CDR3 protein. The repertoire includes about 240,000 distinct CDR3 sequences, around 7.8% of them detected once, and about 6.8% sits in the top ten. This CDR3 comprises 15 residues. Germline V gene sequence: CDR1 SGHRS, CDR2 YFSETQ. Deletions cut 2 bases from V and 0 bases from J, with 10 bases between. The V call is TRBV5-1, the J call TRBJ2-3; tentatively, D is TRBD1 (5 bases). The sequence was collected from a male donor with ankylosing spondylitis or in good health (not recorded which). Input material: blood, either unsorted or a sorted T cell fraction (not recorded which). CDR3: CASSFQGRSTDTQYF. The CDR3 DNA reads as TGCGCCAGCAGCTTCCAGGGAAGGAGCACAGATACGCAGTATTTT.